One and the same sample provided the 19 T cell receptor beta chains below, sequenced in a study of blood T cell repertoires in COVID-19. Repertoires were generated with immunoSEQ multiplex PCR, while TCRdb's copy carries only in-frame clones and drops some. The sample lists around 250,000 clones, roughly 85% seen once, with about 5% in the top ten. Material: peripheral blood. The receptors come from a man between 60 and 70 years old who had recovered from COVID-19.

The CDR3 region has the DNA TGCGCCAGCAGCGCCGGGACAGGGGTTATGAACACTGAAGCTTTCTTT. Translation: CASSAGTGVMNTEAFF. The gene calls are TRBV5-1 and TRBJ1-1, with 10 nucleotides matching TRBD1. The junction had 6 bases not matched to a gene; V was cut back by 4 bases and J by 0 bases. Germline CDR1 is SGHRS and CDR2 is YFSETQ. This CDR3 comprises 16 residues.

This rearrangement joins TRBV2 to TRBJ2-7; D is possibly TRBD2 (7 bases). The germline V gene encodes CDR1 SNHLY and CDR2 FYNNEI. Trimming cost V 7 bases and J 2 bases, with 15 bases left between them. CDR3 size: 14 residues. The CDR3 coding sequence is TGTGCCAGCATGGTAGGGGGGGCCCCCTACGAGCAGTACTTC. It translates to CASMVGGAPYEQYF.

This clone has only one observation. The CDR3 sequence is CASSDRDRGHYGYTF. CDR3 coding DNA: TGTGCCAGCAGCGACCGGGACAGGGGGCACTATGGCTACACCTTC. The rearrangement joins TRBV4-2 to TRBJ1-2; 12 bases line up with TRBD1. The junction had 4 bases not matched to a gene; V was cut back by 5 bases and J by 3 bases. Germline CDR1 LGHNA, CDR2 YNFKEQ. The CDR3 covers 15 residues.

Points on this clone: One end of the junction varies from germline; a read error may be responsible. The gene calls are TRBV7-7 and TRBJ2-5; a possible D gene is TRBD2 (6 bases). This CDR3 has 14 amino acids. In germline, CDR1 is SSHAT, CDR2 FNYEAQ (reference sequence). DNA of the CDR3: TGTGCTAGCAGCCTGGGGGGACTTCAAGAGACCCAGTACTTC. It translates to CASSLGGLQETQYF.

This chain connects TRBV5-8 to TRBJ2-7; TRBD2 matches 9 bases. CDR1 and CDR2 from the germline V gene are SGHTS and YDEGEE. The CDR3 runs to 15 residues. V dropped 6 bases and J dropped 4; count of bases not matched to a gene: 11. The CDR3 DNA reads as TGTGCCAGCAACGTCCTGGGCGGGGGGGGTTACGAGCAGTACTTC. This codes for CASNVLGGGGYEQYF.

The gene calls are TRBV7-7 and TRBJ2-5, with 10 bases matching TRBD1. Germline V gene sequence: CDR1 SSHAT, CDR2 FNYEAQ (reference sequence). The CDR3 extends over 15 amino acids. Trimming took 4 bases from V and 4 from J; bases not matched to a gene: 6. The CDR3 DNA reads TGTGCCAGCAGCTACGGACAGGGGGGAAGAGAGACCCAGTACTTC. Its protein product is CASSYGQGGRETQYF.

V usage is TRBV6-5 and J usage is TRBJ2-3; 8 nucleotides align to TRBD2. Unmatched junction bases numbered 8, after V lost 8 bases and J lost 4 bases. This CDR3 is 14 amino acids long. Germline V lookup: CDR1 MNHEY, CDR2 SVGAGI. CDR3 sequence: CASRRGGQSDTQYF. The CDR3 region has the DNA TGTGCCAGCCGCCGGGGGGGCCAGTCAGATACGCAGTATTTT.

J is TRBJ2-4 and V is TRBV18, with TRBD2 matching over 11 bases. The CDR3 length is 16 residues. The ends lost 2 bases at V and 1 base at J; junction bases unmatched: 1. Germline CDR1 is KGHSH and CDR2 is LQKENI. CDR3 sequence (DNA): TGTGCCAGCTCACCAGCTAGCGGGAGGGCCAAAAACATTCAGTACTTC. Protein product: CASSPASGRAKNIQYF. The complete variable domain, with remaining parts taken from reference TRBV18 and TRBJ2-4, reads NAGVMQNPRHLVRRRGQEARLRCSPMKGHSHVYWYRQLPEEGLKFMVYLQKENIIDESGMPKERFSAEFPKEGPSILRIQQVVRGDSAAYFCASSPASGRAKNIQYFGAGTRLSVL.

The CDR3: CASSYLSSTSGPSYEQYF. CDR3 coding DNA: TGTGCCAGCAGTTACCTAAGCTCGACTAGCGGGCCATCCTACGAGCAGTACTTC. The V call is TRBV6-2 or TRBV6-3, the J call TRBJ2-7; 10 nucleotides agree with TRBD2. CDR1 MNHEY and CDR2 SVGEGT come from the germline V gene. This CDR3 is built from 18 residues. J was trimmed by 1 base and V by 2 bases; bases with no gene match: 11.

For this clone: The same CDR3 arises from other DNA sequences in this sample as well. DNA for the CDR3: TGCGCCAGCAGCGCTACGGGGGGCTCCTACGAGCAGTACTTC. Translating gives CASSATGGSYEQYF. The chain carries TRBV5-1 and TRBJ2-7; 7 bases are a match to TRBD2. Germline V gene data show CDR1 as SGHRS and CDR2 as YFSETQ. The CDR3 has 14 amino acids. The V gene end was trimmed by 4 bases and the J gene end by 0 bases; junction bases not matched to a gene: 4.

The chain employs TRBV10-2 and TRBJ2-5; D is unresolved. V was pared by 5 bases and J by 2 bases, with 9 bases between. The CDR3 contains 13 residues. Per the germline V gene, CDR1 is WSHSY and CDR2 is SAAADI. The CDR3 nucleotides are TGCGCCAGCAGTCGACATACGCAAGAGACCCAGTACTTC. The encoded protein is CASSRHTQETQYF.

CDR3 coding DNA: TGTGCCAGCAGCTTAGGAGACAGGACCTACGAGCAGTACTTC. This codes for CASSLGDRTYEQYF. This chain links TRBV13 with TRBJ2-7; a possible D gene is TRBD1 (6 bases). This CDR3 spans 14 amino acids. With 0 bases removed from V and 2 bases from J, the gap between germline ends came to 8 bases. Germline assignment: CDR1 PRHDT and CDR2 FYEKMQ (reference sequence).

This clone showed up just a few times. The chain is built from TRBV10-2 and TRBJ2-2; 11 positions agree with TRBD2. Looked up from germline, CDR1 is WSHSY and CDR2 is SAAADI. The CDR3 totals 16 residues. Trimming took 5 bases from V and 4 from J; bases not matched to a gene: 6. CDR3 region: CASSHQGLAVTGELFF. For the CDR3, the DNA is TGCGCCAGCAGTCATCAGGGACTAGCGGTCACCGGGGAGCTGTTTTTT.

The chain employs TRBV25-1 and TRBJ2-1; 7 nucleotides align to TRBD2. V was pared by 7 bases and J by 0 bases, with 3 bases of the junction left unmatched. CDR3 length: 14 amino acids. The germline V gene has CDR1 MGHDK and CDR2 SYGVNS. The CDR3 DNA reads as TGTGCCAGCATGGGCGGGAGCTCCTACAATGAGCAGTTCTTC. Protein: CASMGGSSYNEQFF.

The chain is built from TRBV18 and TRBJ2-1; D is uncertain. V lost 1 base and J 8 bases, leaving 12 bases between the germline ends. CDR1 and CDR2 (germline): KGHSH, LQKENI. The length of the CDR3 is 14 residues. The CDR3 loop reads CASSPQLGVHEQFF. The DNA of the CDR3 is TGTGCCAGCTCACCACAGTTAGGAGTGCATGAGCAGTTCTTC.

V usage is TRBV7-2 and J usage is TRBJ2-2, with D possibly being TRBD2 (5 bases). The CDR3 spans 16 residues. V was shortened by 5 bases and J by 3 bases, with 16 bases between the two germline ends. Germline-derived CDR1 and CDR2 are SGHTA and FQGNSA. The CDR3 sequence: CASSPPVGGYTGELFF. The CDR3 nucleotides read TGTGCCAGCAGCCCCCCCGTCGGAGGATACACCGGGGAGCTGTTTTTT.

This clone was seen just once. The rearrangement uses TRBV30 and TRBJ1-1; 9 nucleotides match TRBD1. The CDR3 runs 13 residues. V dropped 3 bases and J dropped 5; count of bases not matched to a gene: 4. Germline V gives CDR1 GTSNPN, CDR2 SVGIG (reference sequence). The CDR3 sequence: CAWSGTGMTEAFF. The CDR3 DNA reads TGTGCCTGGAGCGGGACAGGGATGACTGAAGCTTTCTTT.

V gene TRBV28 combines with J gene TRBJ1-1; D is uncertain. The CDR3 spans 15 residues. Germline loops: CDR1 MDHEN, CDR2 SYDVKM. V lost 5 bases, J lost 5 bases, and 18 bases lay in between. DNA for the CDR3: TGTGCCAGCAGTCCGGGGTCGGGCGTTGGTACTGAAGCTTTCTTT. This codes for CASSPGSGVGTEAFF.

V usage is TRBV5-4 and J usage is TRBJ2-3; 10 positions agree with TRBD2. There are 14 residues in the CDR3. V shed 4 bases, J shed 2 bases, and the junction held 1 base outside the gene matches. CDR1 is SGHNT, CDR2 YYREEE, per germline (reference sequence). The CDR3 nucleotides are TGTGCCAGCAGCGGGACTAGCGTCACAGATACGCAGTATTTT. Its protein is CASSGTSVTDTQYF.